This entry concerns a single T cell receptor (beta chain). The source of the sample is a study of monozygotic twins with inflammatory bowel disease. The CDR3 length is 14 residues. Germline V lookup: CDR1 LGHNA, CDR2 YSLEER. UMIs incorporating a 6-nucleotide sample barcode were appended by means of template switching. TCRdb reprocessed the 5' RACE reads, keeping one entry per CDR3 protein, no DNA. The specimen's table records fewer than 550,000 distinct CDR3 sequences. The chain has TRBV4-3 and TRBJ2-2; lacking DNA, the TRBD1 call made by TCRdb goes unchecked. Source material: blood. The receptor comes from a human donor with ulcerative colitis or Crohn's disease, or a healthy co-twin of an affected twin (not recorded which). The chain's CDR3 is CASSQDRVSGELFF.